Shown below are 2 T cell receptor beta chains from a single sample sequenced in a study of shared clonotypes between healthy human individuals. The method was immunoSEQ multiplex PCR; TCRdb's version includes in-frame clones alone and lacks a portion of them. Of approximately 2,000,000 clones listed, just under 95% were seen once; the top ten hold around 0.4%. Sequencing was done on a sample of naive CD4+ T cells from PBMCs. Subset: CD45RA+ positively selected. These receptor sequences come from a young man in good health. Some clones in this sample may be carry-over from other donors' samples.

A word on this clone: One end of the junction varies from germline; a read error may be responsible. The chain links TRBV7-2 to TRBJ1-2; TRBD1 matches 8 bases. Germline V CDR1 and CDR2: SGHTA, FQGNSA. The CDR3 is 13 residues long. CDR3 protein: CASSPPNTDREGF. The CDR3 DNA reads TGTGCCAGCAGCCCCCCTAATACGGACAGGGAGGGTTTC.

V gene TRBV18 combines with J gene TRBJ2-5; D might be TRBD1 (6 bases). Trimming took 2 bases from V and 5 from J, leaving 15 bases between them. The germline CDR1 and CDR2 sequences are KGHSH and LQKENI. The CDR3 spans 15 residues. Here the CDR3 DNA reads TGTGCCAGCTCACCAGGGGGCAGGGGTTTCGAGACCCAGTACTTC. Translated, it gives CASSPGGRGFETQYF.